Below, 5 T cell receptor beta chains from the same sample are listed, as sequenced in a study of T cell responses to AZD1222 COVID-19 vaccine. The method was immunoSEQ multiplex PCR; TCRdb's version includes in-frame clones alone and lacks a portion of them. The sample contains around 130,000 clones, around 89% of which appear only once. This specimen consisted of peripheral blood, obtained on day 0 of AZD1222 vaccination. These receptors were obtained from an adult in good health.

The chain links TRBV4-2 to TRBJ1-1; 9 bases line up with TRBD1. This CDR3 is 15 amino acids long. The trim removed 2 bases at V and 4 bases at J, leaving 5 bases unmatched. Germline V gives CDR1 LGHNA, CDR2 YNFKEQ. Here the CDR3 DNA reads TGTGCCAGCAGCCAAACAGGGGGCGGTTTCACTGAAGCTTTCTTT. Its translation: CASSQTGGGFTEAFF.

This clone was seen only once. The chain combines TRBV28 with TRBJ2-7; 7 bases map to TRBD2. Germline lookup yields CDR1 MDHEN and CDR2 SYDVKM. V was clipped by 3 bases and J by 8 bases; unmatched bases: 7. This CDR3 has 13 residues. The CDR3: CASSFAGAAQQYF. The CDR3 coding sequence is TGTGCCAGCAGTTTTGCGGGAGCTGCCCAGCAGTACTTC.

Only one count was recorded for this clone. The chain joins TRBV5-1 to TRBJ2-2, with 8 bases lining up with TRBD1. Per the germline V gene, CDR1 is SGHRS and CDR2 is YFSETQ. The CDR3 has 16 amino acids. J gave up 1 base and V 2 bases, and 4 bases lay outside the gene matches. CDR3 region: CASSLGQGRNTGELFF. DNA of the CDR3: TGCGCCAGCAGCTTAGGACAGGGACGGAACACCGGGGAGCTGTTTTTT.

This clone was seen a few times. The rearrangement links TRBV9 to TRBJ2-3; possibly TRBD1 for D (6 bases). V shed 3 bases and J shed 0 bases, with 14 bases lying between them. CDR1 SGDLS and CDR2 YYNGEE come from the germline V gene. The CDR3 contains 16 residues. The CDR3, as DNA: TGTGCCAGCAGCGCCCTGGACAGAACTAGCACAGATACGCAGTATTTT. It yields the protein CASSALDRTSTDTQYF.

The CDR3 here is CASSLGTGAYEQYF. In DNA form, the CDR3 reads TGTGCCAGCAGCTTGGGGACAGGGGCCTACGAGCAGTACTTC. The V call is TRBV11-2, the J call TRBJ2-7; 10 bases align to TRBD1. Germline V gene sequence: CDR1 SGHAT, CDR2 FQNNGV. This CDR3 region has 14 residues. The J segment lost 2 bases and the V segment lost 3 bases, leaving 1 base of the junction unmatched.